This TCR beta chain came from a study of blood T cell repertoires in COVID-19. Background on the study: T cells, B-cell-depleted T cells, or PBMCs supplied cDNA or gDNA.

The CDR3 totals 14 residues. V was shortened by 1 base and J by 5 bases, with 8 bases between the two germline ends. The germline gives CDR1 SGHVS, CDR2 FNYEAQ. Using immunoSEQ multiplex PCR, the repertoire was profiled, and TCRdb retains in-frame clones only, with some absent. The sample shows tens of thousands of clones, 82% of them seen only once. The rearrangement links TRBV7-6 to TRBJ2-2; no firm D call. This TCR was recovered from a human donor in a cohort sampled during active COVID-19. Sequencing was performed on peripheral blood. The CDR3 protein is CASSLDSRTGELFF. The CDR3, as DNA: TGTGCCAGCAGCTTAGACTCAAGAACCGGGGAGCTGTTTTTT.